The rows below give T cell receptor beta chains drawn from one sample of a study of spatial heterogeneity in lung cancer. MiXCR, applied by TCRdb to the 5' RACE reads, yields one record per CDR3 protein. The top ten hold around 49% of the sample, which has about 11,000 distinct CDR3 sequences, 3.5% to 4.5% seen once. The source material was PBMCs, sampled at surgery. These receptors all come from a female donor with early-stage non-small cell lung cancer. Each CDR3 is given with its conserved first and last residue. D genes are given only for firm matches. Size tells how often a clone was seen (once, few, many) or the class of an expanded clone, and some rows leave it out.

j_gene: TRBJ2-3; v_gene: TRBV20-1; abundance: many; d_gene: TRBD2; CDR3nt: TGCGCCACCCGGCTAGCGGGCCCAGATACGCAGTATTTT; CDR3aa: CATRLAGPDTQYF
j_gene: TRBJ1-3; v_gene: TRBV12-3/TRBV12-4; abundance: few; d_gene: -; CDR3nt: TGTGCCAGCCTAAGGGCAGGGGGAAACACCATATATTTT; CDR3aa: CASLRAGGNTIYF
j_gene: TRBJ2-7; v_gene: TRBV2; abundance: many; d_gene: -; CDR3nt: TGTGCCAGCCGGGGGGCGGACCACGAGCAGTACTTC; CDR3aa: CASRGADHEQYF
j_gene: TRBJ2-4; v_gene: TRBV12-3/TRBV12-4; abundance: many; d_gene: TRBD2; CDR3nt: TGTGCCAGCAGAAACTTAGCGGGAGTAGCCAAAAACATTCAGTACTTC; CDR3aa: CASRNLAGVAKNIQYF
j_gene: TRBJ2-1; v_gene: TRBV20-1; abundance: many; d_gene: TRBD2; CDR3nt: TGCAGTGCTAGAAGACTAGCGGGGGGGCCGAGGGAGCAGTTCTTC; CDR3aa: CSARRLAGGPREQFF
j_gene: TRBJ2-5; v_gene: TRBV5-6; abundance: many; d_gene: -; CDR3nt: TGTGCCAGCAGCACCACAGGGCAAGAGACCCAGTACTTC; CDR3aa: CASSTTGQETQYF
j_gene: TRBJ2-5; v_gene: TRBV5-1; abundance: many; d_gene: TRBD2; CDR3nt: TGCGCCAGCAGCTCACTAGCGGGAGCAGTTACGCAAGAGACCCAGTACTTC; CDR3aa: CASSSLAGAVTQETQYF
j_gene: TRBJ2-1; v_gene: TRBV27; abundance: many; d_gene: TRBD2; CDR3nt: TGTGCCAGCACCCTAGCGGGAAAGAATGAGCAGTTCTTC; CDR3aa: CASTLAGKNEQFF
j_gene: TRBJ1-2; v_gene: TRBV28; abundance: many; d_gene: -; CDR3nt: TGTGCCAGCAGTTTACAGGGAAACTATGGCTACACCTTC; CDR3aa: CASSLQGNYGYTF
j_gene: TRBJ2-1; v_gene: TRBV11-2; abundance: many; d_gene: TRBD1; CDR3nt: TGTGCCAGCAGCTCGCCCCTGGGACAGGGGGGCGAGTACAATGAGCAGTTCTTC; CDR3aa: CASSSPLGQGGEYNEQFF
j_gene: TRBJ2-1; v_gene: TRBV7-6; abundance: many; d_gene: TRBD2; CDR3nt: TGTGCCAGCAGCCCCCAGGAGCGGGGGACTGAGCAGTTCTTC; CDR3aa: CASSPQERGTEQFF
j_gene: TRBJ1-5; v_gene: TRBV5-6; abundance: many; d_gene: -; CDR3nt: TGTGCCAGCAGCTTGGGAGCCCAGCCCCAGCATTTT; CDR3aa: CASSLGAQPQHF
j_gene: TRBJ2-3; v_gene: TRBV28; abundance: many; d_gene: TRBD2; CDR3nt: TGTGCCAGCAGGGGTCTAGCGGGACTTAGAGATACGCAGTATTTT; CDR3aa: CASRGLAGLRDTQYF
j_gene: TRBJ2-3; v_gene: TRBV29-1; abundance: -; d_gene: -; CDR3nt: TGCAGCGTTGGGAGAGCAGATACGCAGTATTTT; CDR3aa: CSVGRADTQYF
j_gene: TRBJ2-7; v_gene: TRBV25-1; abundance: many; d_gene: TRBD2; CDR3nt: TGTGCCAGCAGTCCTAAGTGGGCTAGCGGGACACTCGAGCAGTACTTC; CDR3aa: CASSPKWASGTLEQYF
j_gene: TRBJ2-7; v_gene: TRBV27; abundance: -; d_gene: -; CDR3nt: TGTGCCAGCAGTTTAGCAGGGGTGGGGTCCTACGAGCAGTACTTC; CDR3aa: CASSLAGVGSYEQYF
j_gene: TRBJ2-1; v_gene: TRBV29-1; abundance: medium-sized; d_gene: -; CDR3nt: TGCAGCGTTGAACACAGGAGTAGGTCCTACAATGAGCAGTTCTTC; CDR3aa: CSVEHRSRSYNEQFF
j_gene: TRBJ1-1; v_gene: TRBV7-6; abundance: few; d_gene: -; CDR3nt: TGTGCCAGCAGCTTAGGGACAGCGGACACTGAAGCTTTCTTT; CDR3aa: CASSLGTADTEAFF
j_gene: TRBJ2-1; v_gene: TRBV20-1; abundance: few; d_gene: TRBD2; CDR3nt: TGCAGTGCTAGACTAGCGGGAGCTAGCAATGAGCAGTTCTTC; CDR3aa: CSARLAGASNEQFF
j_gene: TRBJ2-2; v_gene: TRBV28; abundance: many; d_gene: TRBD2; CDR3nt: TGTGCCAGCAGTTCTCAGCTGGCGGGAGGGAACACCGGGGAGCTGTTTTTT; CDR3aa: CASSSQLAGGNTGELFF
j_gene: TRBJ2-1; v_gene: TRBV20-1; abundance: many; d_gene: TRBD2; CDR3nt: TGCAGTGCTAGGACGCAACTAGCGGCCCTTACGTACCATGAGCAGTTCTTC; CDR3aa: CSARTQLAALTYHEQFF
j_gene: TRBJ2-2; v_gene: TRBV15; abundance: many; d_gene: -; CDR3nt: TGTGCCACCAGCAGAGTCGAAGGGAGAACCGGGGAGCTGTTTTTT; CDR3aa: CATSRVEGRTGELFF
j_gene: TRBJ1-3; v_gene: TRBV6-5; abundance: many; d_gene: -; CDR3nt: TGTGCCAGCAGTTACGAATCGGGACCTGGAAACACCATATATTTT; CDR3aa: CASSYESGPGNTIYF
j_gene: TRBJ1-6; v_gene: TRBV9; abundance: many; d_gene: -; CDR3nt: TGTGCCAGCAGCGTAGGTGGGGCGTCGAATTCACCCCTCCACTTT; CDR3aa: CASSVGGASNSPLHF
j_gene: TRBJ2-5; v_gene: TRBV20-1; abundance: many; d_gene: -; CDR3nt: TGCAGTGCTAGAGATCTGGGCCAAGAGACCCAGTACTTC; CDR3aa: CSARDLGQETQYF
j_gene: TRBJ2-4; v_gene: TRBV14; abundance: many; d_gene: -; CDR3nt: TGTGCCAGCAGCCAGGTACCGGGAAACATTCAGTACTTC; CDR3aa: CASSQVPGNIQYF
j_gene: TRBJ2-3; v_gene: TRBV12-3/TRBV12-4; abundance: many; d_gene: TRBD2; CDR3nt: TGTGCCAGCAGTGGGACTAGCGGGGCCTGGGATACGCAGTATTTT; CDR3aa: CASSGTSGAWDTQYF
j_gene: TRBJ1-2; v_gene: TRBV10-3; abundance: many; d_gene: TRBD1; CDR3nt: TGTGCCATCAGTGAGAGAACAGGGGGCCCTAACTATGGCTACACCTTC; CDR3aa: CAISERTGGPNYGYTF
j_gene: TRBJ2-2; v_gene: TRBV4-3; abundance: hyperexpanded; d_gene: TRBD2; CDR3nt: TGCGCCAGCAGCCACACTAGCGGCGACACCGGGGAGCTGTTTTTT; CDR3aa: CASSHTSGDTGELFF
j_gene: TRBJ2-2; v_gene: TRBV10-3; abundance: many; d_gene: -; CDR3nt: TGTGCCATCAGTGAGTCGCCCCTACCAGACACCGGGGAGCTGTTTTTT; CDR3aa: CAISESPLPDTGELFF
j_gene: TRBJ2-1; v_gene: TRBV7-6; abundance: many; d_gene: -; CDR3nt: TGTGCCAGCAGCCTCCCTCGGGAGAAGCAGTTCTTC; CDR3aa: CASSLPREKQFF
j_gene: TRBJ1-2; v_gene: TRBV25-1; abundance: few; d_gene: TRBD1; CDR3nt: TGTGCCAGCAGTACCACAGGGGCTAACTATGGCTACACCTTC; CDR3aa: CASSTTGANYGYTF
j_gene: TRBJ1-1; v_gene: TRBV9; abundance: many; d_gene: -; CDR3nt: TGTGCCAGCAGCGTATCACCTGGGCCGAACACTGAAGCTTTCTTT; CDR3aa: CASSVSPGPNTEAFF
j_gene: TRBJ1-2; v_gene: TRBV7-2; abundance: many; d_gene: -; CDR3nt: TGTGCCAGCAGCTCACAGACAGGCCGTAACTATGGCTACACCTTC; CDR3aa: CASSSQTGRNYGYTF
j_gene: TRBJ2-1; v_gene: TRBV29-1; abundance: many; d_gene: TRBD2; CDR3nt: TGCAGCACCACTAGCGGGAATGAGCAGTTCTTC; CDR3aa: CSTTSGNEQFF
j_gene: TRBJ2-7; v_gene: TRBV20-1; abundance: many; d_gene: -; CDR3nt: TGCAGTGCTGTCAGGGGGGGGGGCTCTCACTACGAGCAGTACTTC; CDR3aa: CSAVRGGGSHYEQYF
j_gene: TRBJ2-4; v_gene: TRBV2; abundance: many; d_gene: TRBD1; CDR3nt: TGTGCCAGCAGTGGCGAAGGGGGCTTAACCAAAAACATTCAGTACTTC; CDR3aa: CASSGEGGLTKNIQYF
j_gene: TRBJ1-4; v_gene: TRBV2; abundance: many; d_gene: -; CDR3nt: TGTGCCAGCAGTGAGTCTGGAAAAAAACTGTTTTTT; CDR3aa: CASSESGKKLFF
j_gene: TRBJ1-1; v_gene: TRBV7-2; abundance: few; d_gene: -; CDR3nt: TGTGCCAGCAGCTTACGGCCGAACACTGAAGCTTTCTTT; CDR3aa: CASSLRPNTEAFF
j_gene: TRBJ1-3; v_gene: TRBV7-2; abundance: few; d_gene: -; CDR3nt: TGTGCCAGCAGCCCAGCCCCGGGCACTGGAAACACCATATATTTT; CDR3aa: CASSPAPGTGNTIYF
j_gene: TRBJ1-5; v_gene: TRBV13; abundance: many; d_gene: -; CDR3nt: TGTGCCAGCAGCTTCCGGGGGCTCGGGAGTCAGCCCCAGCATTTT; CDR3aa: CASSFRGLGSQPQHF
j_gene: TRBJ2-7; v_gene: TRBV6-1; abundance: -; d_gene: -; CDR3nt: TGTGCCAGCAGTGAAACGGGCAGAGGGGAGCAGTACTTC; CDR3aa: CASSETGRGEQYF
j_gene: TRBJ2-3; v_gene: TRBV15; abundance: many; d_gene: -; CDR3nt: TGTGCCACCAGCAGAGGTACACGCACAGATACGCAGTATTTT; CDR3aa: CATSRGTRTDTQYF
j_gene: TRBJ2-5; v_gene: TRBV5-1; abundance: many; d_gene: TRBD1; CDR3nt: TGCGCCAGCAGCCCAAGGACAGGGGGAGAGACCCAGTACTTC; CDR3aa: CASSPRTGGETQYF
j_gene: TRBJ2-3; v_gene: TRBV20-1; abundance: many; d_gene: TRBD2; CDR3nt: TGCAGTGCTAGAGATGGTCGAGCGGGGGGGATCACCTCTGTTGATACGCAGTATTTT; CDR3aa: CSARDGRAGGITSVDTQYF
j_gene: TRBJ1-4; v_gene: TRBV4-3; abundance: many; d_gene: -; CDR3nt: TGCGCCAGCAGCCTCGGACAAGCAACTAATGAAAAACTGTTTTTT; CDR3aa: CASSLGQATNEKLFF
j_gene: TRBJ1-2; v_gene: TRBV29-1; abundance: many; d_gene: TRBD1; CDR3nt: TGCAGCGTCGATGACAGGGGTAACTATGGCTACACCTTC; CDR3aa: CSVDDRGNYGYTF
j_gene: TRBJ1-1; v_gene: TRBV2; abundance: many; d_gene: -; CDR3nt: TGTGCCAGCAGTCCCCAGGGCGGAGTCACTGAAGCTTTCTTT; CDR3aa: CASSPQGGVTEAFF
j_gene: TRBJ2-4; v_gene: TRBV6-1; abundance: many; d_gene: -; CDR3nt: TGTGCCAGCAGTGAGGGTACAGGGAAGAACATTCAGTACTTC; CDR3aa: CASSEGTGKNIQYF
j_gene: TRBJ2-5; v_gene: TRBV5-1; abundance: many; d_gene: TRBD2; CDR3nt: TGCGCCAGCAGCTTGGAAGCGGGGGCGGGAAAGACCCAGTACTTC; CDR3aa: CASSLEAGAGKTQYF
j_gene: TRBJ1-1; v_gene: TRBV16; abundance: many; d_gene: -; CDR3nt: TGTGCCAGCAGCCAATCCCAGGGGACCAACACTGAAGCTTTCTTT; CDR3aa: CASSQSQGTNTEAFF
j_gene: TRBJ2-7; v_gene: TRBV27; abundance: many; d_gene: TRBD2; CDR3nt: TGTGCCAGCAGTCCCCGGGCTAGCGGTCTCTACGAGCAGTACTTC; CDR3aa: CASSPRASGLYEQYF
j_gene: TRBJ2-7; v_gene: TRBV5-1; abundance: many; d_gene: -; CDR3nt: TGCGCCAGCAGCCAATCCACCCGGGACGGCGAGCAGTACTTC; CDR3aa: CASSQSTRDGEQYF